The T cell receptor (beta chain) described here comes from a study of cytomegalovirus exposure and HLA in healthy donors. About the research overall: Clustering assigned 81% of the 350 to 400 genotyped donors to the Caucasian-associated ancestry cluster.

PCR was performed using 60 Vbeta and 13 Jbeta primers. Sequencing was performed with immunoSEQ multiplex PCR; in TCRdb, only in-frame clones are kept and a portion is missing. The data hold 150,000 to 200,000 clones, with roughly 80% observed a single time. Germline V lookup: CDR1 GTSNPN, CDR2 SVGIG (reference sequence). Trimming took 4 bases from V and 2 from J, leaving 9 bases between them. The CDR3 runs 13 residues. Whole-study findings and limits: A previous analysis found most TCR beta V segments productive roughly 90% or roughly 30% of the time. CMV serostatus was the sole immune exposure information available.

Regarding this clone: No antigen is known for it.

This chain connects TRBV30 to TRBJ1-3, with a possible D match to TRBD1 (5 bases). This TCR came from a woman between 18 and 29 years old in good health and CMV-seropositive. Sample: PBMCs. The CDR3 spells CAWTGLAGNTIYF. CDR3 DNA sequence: TGTGCCTGGACAGGGCTTGCTGGAAACACCATATATTTT.